This T cell receptor (beta chain) was documented in a study of blood T cells in healthy people across ages. Study observations and caveats: Higher naive T cell percentage went strongly together with higher TCR beta diversity.

This clonotype was detected ten times or more. The antigen is not known. Sample-barcoded 5' priming and a J-beta primer mix drove a second PCR of roughly 7 to 11 cycles. TCRdb used MiXCR to reprocess the 5' RACE reads, holding one entry per CDR3 protein. The sample records hundreds of thousands of distinct CDR3 sequences, 20% to 25% being singletons. The CDR3 is 15 amino acids. Per germline, CDR1 DFQATT and CDR2 SNEGSKA (reference sequence). V usage is TRBV20-1 and J usage is TRBJ2-1, with 11 nucleotides matching TRBD2. TRBJ2-7 matches the DNA end more closely, so the J call is doubtful. The TCR originated in a man aged 65 to 85 in good health. Sample: blood. DNA of the CDR3: TGCAGTGCTAAGGCCCCTCTAGCGGGAGGCTCCGAGCAGTACTTC. It is translated as CSAKAPLAGGSEQYF.